This TCR beta chain was recovered during a study of blood T cell repertoires in COVID-19. Looked up from germline, CDR1 is MRHNA and CDR2 is SNTAGT. V was cut by 5 bases and J by 10 bases, with 18 bases left in between. This CDR3 region has 15 residues. Profiling relied on immunoSEQ multiplex PCR, and the TCRdb table lists in-frame clones only, not all of them. This sample has approximately 260,000 clones, with about 90% found just once. The receptor was derived from a woman aged 55-69 years with COVID-19, enrolled during active disease. The chain joins TRBV6-4 to TRBJ1-6; a possible D gene is TRBD1 (5 bases). The sample was peripheral blood. This CDR3 reads CASSSEGAWKSPLHF. The CDR3 DNA reads as TGTGCCAGCAGTTCAGAAGGGGCTTGGAAATCACCCCTCCACTTT.